This TCR beta chain was obtained from a study of cytomegalovirus exposure and HLA in healthy donors. Trimming cost V 7 bases and J 1 base, with 10 bases left between them. This CDR3 is 12 amino acids long. Germline V CDR1 and CDR2: SQVTM, ANQGSEA. The study ran its PCR with 60 Vbeta and 13 Jbeta primers. Here immunoSEQ multiplex PCR was the method, and the copy in TCRdb shows in-frame clones only, minus some. Among about 41,000 clones listed, 65% to 85% were seen once. The donors gave bone marrow, and they were healthy. A note on this clone: This sample also contains other DNA sequences that code for the same CDR3.

Sequencing was performed on PBMCs. The chain couples TRBV29-1 to TRBJ2-5, with a weak D call TRBD1 (6 bases). The TCR was taken from a man aged 45 to 65 in good health and CMV-seronegative. For the CDR3, the DNA is TGCAGCGGTCAGGGGCCCCAAGAGACCCAGTACTTC. Translated: CSGQGPQETQYF.